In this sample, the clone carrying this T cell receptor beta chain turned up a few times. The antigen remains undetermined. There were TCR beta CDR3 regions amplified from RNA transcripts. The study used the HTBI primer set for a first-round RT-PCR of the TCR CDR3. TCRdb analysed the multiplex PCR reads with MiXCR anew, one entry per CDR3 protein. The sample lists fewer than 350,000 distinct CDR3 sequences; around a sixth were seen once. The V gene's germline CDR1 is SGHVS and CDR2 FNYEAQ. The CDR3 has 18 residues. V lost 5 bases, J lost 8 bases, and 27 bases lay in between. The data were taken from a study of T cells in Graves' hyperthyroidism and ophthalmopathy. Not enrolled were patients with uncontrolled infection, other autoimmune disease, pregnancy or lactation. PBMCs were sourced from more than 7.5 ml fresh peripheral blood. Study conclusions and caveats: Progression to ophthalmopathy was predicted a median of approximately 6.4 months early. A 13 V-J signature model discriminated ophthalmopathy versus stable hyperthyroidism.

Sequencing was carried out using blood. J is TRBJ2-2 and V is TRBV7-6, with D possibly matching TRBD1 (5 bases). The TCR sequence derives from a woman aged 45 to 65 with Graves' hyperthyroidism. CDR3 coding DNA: TGTGCCAGCAGCCTAACATCCCTGACAGACGATCAACCAGGGGAGCTGTTTTTT. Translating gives CASSLTSLTDDQPGELFF.